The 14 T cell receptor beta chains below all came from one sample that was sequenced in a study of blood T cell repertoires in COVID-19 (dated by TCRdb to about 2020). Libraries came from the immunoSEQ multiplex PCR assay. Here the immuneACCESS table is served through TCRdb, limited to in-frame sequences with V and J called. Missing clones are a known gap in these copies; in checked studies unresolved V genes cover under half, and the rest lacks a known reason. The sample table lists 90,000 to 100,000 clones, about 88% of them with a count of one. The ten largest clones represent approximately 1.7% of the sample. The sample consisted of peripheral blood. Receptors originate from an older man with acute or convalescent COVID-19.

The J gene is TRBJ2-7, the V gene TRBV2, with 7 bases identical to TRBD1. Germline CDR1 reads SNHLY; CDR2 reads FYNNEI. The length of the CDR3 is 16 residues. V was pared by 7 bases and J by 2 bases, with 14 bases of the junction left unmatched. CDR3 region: CASTKDTGVRTYEQYF. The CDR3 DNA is TGTGCCAGCACTAAAGACACAGGGGTAAGGACCTACGAGCAGTACTTC.

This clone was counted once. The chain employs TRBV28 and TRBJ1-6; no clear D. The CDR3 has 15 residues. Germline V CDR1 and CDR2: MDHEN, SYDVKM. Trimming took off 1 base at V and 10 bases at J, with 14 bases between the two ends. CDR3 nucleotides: TGTGCCAGCAGTTTATACAATACAGCATGGTCACCCCTCCACTTT. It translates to CASSLYNTAWSPLHF. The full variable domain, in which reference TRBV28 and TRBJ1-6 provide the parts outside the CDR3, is DVKVTQSSRYLVKRTGEKVFLECVQDMDHENMFWYRQDPGLGLRLIYFSYDVKMKEKGDIPEGYSVSREKKERFSLILESASTNQTSMYLCASSLYNTAWSPLHFGNGTRLTVT.

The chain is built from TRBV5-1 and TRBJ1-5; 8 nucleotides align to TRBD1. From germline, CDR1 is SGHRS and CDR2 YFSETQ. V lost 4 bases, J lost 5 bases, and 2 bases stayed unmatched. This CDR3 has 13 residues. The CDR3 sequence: CASSQGADQPQHF. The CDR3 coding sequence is TGCGCCAGCAGCCAGGGGGCGGATCAGCCCCAGCATTTT.

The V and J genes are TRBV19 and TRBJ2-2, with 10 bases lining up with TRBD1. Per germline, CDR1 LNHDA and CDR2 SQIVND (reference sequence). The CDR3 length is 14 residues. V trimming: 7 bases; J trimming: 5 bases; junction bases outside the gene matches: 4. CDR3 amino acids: CASTGTGETGELFF. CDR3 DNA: TGTGCCAGTACCGGGACAGGGGAAACCGGGGAGCTGTTTTTT.

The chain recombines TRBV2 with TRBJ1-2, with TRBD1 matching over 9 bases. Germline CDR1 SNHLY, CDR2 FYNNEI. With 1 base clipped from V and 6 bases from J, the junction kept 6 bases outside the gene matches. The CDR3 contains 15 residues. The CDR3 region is CASSEGGQGGHGYTF. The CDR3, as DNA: TGTGCCAGCAGTGAAGGGGGACAGGGAGGACATGGCTACACCTTC.

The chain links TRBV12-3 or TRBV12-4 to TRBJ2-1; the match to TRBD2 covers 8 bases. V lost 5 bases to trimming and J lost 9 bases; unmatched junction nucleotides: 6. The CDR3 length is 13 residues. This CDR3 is CASSPRGGIEQFF. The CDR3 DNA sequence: TGTGCCAGCAGTCCCCGCGGGGGGATTGAGCAGTTCTTC.

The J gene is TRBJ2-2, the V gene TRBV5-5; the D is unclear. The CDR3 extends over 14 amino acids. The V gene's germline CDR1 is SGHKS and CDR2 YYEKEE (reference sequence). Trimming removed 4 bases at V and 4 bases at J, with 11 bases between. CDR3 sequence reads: CASSQFQVTGELFF. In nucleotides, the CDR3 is TGTGCCAGCAGCCAGTTCCAGGTCACCGGGGAGCTGTTTTTT.

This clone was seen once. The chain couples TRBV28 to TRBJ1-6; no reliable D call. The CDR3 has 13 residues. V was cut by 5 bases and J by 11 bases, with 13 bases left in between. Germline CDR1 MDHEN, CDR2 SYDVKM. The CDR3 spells CASSTQVATPLHF. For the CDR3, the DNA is TGTGCCAGCAGTACCCAGGTCGCGACACCCCTCCACTTT.

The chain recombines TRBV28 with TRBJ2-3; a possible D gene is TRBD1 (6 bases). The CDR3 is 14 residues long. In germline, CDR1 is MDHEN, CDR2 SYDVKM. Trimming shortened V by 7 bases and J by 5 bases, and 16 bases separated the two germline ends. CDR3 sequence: CASILGGAIDTQYF. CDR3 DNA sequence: TGTGCCAGCATCTTAGGGGGAGCGATAGATACGCAGTATTTT.

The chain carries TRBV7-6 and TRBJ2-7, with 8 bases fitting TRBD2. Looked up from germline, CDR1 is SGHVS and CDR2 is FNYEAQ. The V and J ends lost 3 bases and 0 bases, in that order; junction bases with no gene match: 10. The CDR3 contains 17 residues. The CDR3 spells CASSFGGRGGPSYEQYF. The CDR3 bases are TGTGCCAGCAGCTTTGGGGGTCGGGGGGGTCCCTCCTACGAGCAGTACTTC.

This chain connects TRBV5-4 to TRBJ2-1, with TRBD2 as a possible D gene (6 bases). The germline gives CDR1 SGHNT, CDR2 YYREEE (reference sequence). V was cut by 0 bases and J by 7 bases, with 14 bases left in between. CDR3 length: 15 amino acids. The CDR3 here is CASSLGAGSANEQFF. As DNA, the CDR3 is TGTGCCAGCAGCTTGGGGGCGGGGTCGGCGAATGAGCAGTTCTTC.

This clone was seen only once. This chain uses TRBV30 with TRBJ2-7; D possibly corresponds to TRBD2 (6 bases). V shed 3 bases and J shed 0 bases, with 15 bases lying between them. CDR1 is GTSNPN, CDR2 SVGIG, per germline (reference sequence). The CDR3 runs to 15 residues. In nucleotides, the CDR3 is TGTGCCTGGAGAGCCGGGACTTTTAGCTCCTACGAGCAGTACTTC. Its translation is CAWRAGTFSSYEQYF.

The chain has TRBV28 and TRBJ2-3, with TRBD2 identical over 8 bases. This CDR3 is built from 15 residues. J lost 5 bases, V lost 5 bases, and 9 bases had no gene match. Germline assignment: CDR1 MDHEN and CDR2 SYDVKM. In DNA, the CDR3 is TGTGCCAGCAGTCCTCTTAGCGGGGATAAAGATACGCAGTATTTT. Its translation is CASSPLSGDKDTQYF.

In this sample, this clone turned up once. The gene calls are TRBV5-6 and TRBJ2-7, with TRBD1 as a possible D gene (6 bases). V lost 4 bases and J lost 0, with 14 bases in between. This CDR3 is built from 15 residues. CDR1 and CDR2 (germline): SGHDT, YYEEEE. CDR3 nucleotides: TGTGCCAGCAGCATGTTCTTGACAGGCTCCTACGAGCAGTACTTC. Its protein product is CASSMFLTGSYEQYF.